This T cell receptor (beta chain) is from a study of shared clonotypes between healthy human individuals. Study-wide findings and caveats: Naive subsets usually exceeded memory subsets in estimated richness. Although depth was large, rarefaction showed that sequencing of the sorted subsets was incomplete.

V lost 6 bases and J lost 4; bases outside the gene matches: 8. Germline V gives CDR1 LNHDA, CDR2 SQIVND (reference sequence). The CDR3 is 14 residues long. CD45RO-negative cells were positively selected for CCR7, leaving out terminally differentiated effector memory CD45RA+ cells. Sorted-subset replicate PCRs used around 200 ng DNA, around 31,000 T cell genomes. Methods used by the authors: Junction-only sequences without quality scores were provided by ImmunoSEQ, so filtering was different. Sequenced by immunoSEQ multiplex PCR; TCRdb stores in-frame clones only, minus some. V and J calls plus clone size are reproduced from that table; the DNA served to infer D and trimming. The table lists about 2.1 million clones, just over 90% of them singletons. About this clone: Its antigen is not known.

The sequenced material came from naive CD8+ T cells from PBMCs. The chain recombines TRBV19 with TRBJ1-1, with 7 bases aligning to TRBD1. The sequence derives from a man younger than 35 in good health. Some clones in this sample may be carry-over from other donors' samples. The CDR3 spells CASRGLSGGTEAFF. DNA of the CDR3: TGTGCCAGTAGGGGACTTTCAGGGGGCACTGAAGCTTTCTTT.